The 8 T cell receptor beta chains below were found in one sample sequenced in a study of T cells in Graves' hyperthyroidism and ophthalmopathy. TCR beta CDR3 regions were amplified from RNA transcripts. HTBI primers drove first-round RT-PCR of the TCR CDR3. TCRdb used MiXCR to reprocess the multiplex PCR reads, holding one entry per CDR3 protein. The sample lists hundreds of thousands of distinct CDR3 sequences, 40% to 55% seen once, with less than 9% in the top ten. Sequences were obtained from peripheral blood or thyroid tissue (not recorded which). All receptors come from an adult man with Graves' disease, either hyperthyroidism or ophthalmopathy (not recorded which).

This clonotype occurred many times. The chain has TRBV7-8 and TRBJ1-3, with TRBD1 matching over 7 bases. CDR3 length: 19 residues. J lost 0 bases, V lost 3 bases, and 14 bases had no gene match. Germline values: CDR1 SGHVS, CDR2 FQNEAQ. The CDR3 nucleotides read TGTGCCAGCAGCTTCACACGGGAGGGACAGACGGGCTCTGGAAACACCATATATTTT. It codes for CASSFTREGQTGSGNTIYF.

The chain carries TRBV20-1 and TRBJ1-1; 10 bases are a match to TRBD1. The CDR3 totals 17 residues. Germline V gene sequence: CDR1 DFQATT, CDR2 SNEGSKA (reference sequence). With 1 base clipped from V and 0 bases from J, the junction kept 8 bases outside the gene matches. The CDR3 sequence is CSARAYDRGQLNTEAFF. Here the CDR3 DNA reads TGCAGTGCTAGAGCCTACGACAGGGGGCAGTTGAACACTGAAGCTTTCTTT.

There are many counts of this clonotype. The chain carries TRBV7-2 and TRBJ1-6; D perhaps matches TRBD1 (5 bases). Deletions cut 5 bases from V and 13 bases from J, with 24 bases between. CDR3 length: 16 residues. The germline V gene encodes CDR1 SGHTA and CDR2 FQGNSA. CDR3 nucleotide sequence: TGTGCCAGCAGCCCCCTCCCAACGGGGCCGGAGGCGCCCCTCCACTTT. This codes for CASSPLPTGPEAPLHF.

This rearrangement joins TRBV29-1 to TRBJ1-1; D unclear. Trimming removed 0 bases at V and 7 bases at J, with 6 bases between. CDR1 SQVTM and CDR2 ANQGSEA come from the germline V gene. The CDR3 loop spans 11 amino acids. The CDR3 loop is CSVEDRGEAFF. The CDR3 coding sequence is TGCAGCGTTGAAGATCGGGGTGAAGCTTTCTTT. Full variable domain (missing parts from reference TRBV29-1 and TRBJ1-1): SAVISQKPSRDICQRGTSLTIQCQVDSQVTMMFWYRQQPGQSLTLIATANQGSEATYESGFVIDKFPISRPNLTFSTLTVSNMSPEDSSIYLCSVEDRGEAFFGQGTRLTVV.

This clonotype has just a few counts. V and J are TRBV2 and TRBJ2-5; 12 nucleotides match TRBD1. The CDR3 runs 14 residues. The germline V gene has CDR1 SNHLY and CDR2 FYNNEI. With 6 bases clipped from V and 6 bases from J, the junction kept 5 bases outside the gene matches. CDR3 DNA sequence: TGTGCCAGCAGACTCGGGACAGGGGGCCAGACCCAGTACTTC. Its translation is CASRLGTGGQTQYF.

This chain connects TRBV24-1 to TRBJ1-1; TRBD1 matches at 7 bases. The CDR3 sequence is 15 residues long. Trimming cost V 4 bases and J 0 bases; bases outside gene matches: 4. CDR1 is KGHDR and CDR2 is SFDVKD in the germline V gene. CDR3 region: CATSDSGQVNTEAFF. The CDR3 bases are TGTGCCACCAGTGACTCCGGACAGGTGAACACTGAAGCTTTCTTT.

The V and J genes are TRBV29-1 and TRBJ1-2; D gene uncertain. CDR3 length: 13 residues. Germline V CDR1 and CDR2: SQVTM, ANQGSEA. Between the trimmed V and J ends, which lost 7 bases and 7 bases, there was a span of 19 bases. The CDR3 DNA is TGCAGCGCCACGGACGAGTACGGCTCTGGCTACACCTTC. It translates to CSATDEYGSGYTF. The full variable domain, rest sourced from reference TRBV29-1 and TRBJ1-2, is SAVISQKPSRDICQRGTSLTIQCQVDSQVTMMFWYRQQPGQSLTLIATANQGSEATYESGFVIDKFPISRPNLTFSTLTVSNMSPEDSSIYLCSATDEYGSGYTFGSGTRLTVV.

This clonotype was observed at least ten times. This chain uses TRBV19 with TRBJ2-2, with D perhaps TRBD2 (8 bases). V was cut by 5 bases and J by 4 bases, with 17 bases left in between. This CDR3 comprises 16 residues. Germline lookup yields CDR1 LNHDA and CDR2 SQIVND (reference sequence). CDR3 sequence (DNA): TGTGCCAGTAGTTCGGGAGGGGGCCTGTTCACCGGGGAGCTGTTTTTT. It specifies CASSSGGGLFTGELFF.